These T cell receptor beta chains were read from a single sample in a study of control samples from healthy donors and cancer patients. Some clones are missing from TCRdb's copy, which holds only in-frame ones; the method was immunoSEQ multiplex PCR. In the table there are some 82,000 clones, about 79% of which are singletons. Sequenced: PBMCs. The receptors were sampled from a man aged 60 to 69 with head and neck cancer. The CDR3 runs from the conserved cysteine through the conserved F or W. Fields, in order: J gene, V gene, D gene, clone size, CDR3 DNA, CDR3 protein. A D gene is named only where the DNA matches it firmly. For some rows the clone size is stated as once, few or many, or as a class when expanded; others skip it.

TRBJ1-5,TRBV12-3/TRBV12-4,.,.,TGTGCCAGCGAAGGGGGTAGCAATCAGCCCCAGCATTTT,CASEGGSNQPQHF
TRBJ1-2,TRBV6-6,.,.,TGTGCCACAACTTACCCTTCTAACTATGGCTACACCTTC,CATTYPSNYGYTF
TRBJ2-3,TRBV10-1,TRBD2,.,TGCGCCAGCGGGACTAGCGGGACCGATACGCAGTATTTT,CASGTSGTDTQYF
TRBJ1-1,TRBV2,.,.,TGTGCCAGCAGTTTGAACACTGAAGCTTTCTTT,CASSLNTEAFF
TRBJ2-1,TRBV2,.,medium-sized,TGTGCCAGCAGATCATTGGCAGGGAGAAGGTACAATGAGCAGTTCTTC,CASRSLAGRRYNEQFF
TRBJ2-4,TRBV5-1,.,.,TGCGCCAGCAGCCGGGGTATGAGTGGAAACATTCAGTACTTC,CASSRGMSGNIQYF
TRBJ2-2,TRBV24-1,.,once,TGTGCCACCGGGACCGAGAACACCGGGGAGCTGTTTTTT,CATGTENTGELFF
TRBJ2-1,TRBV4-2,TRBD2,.,TGTGCCAGCAGCCAAGATGAGGGACTAGCAAACAATGAGCAGTTCTTC,CASSQDEGLANNEQFF
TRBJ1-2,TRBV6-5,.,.,TGTGCCAGCAGTCCCGTATTCTGGGCAGGGGATGGCTACACCTTC,CASSPVFWAGDGYTF
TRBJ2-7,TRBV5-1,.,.,TGCGCCAGCATGGGGGAGGACCTTTCGGAGCAGTACTTC,CASMGEDLSEQYF
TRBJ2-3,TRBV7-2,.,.,TGTGCCAGCAGCTTGGGTGGCGGGACCACAGATACGCAGTATTTT,CASSLGGGTTDTQYF
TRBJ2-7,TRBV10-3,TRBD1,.,TGTGCCATCAGTGGAGGACAGGGAAGCTCCTACGAGCAGTACTTC,CAISGGQGSSYEQYF
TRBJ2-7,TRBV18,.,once,TGTGCCAGCTCACCGACCAGCGATCCTTCCTACGAGCAGTACTTC,CASSPTSDPSYEQYF
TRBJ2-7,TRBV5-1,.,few,TGCGCCAGCAGCGGCCGGGAAGCCGCGCGGGAGCAGTACTTC,CASSGREAAREQYF
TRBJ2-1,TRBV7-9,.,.,TGTGCCAGCAGCTTACGCGGCTCAAGACGGTTCTTC,CASSLRGSRRFF
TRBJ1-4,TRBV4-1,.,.,TGCGCCAGCAGCCAAGGGGCAGGGCATCAAAATAAACTGTTTTTT,CASSQGAGHQNKLFF
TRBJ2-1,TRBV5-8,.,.,TGTGCCAGCAGCTTGGGGGACACCGGCGGGGTGTTCTTC,CASSLGDTGGVFF
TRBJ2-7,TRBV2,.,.,TGTGCCAGCACCCGGGGCCCCGAGCAGTACTTC,CASTRGPEQYF
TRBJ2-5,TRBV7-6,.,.,TGTGCCAGCAGCCAACAGGGAGGGGAGACCCAGTACTTC,CASSQQGGETQYF
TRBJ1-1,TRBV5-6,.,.,TGTGCCAGCAGCTTGGGTCCCGGATCGGTAGAAGCTTTCTTT,CASSLGPGSVEAFF
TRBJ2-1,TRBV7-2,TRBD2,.,TGTGCCAGCAGCCTCGGGACTAGCGGGATAAATGAGCAGTTCTTC,CASSLGTSGINEQFF
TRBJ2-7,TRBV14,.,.,TGTGCCAGTGCCGTCGACCTCGGGGAGCAGTACTTC,CASAVDLGEQYF
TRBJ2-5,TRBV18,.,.,TGTGCCAGCTCACCAGTGGGAGGTCGGGAGACCCAGTACTTC,CASSPVGGRETQYF
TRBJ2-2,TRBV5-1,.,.,TGCGCCAGCAGCTTGGATGGACGGGTGAACACCGGGGAGCTGTTTTTT,CASSLDGRVNTGELFF
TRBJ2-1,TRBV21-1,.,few,TGTGCCAGCAAGCCTAGCGGGAGATGCAATGAGCAGTTCTTC,CASKPSGRCNEQFF
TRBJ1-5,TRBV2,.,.,TGTGCCAGCAGATCTTCGGGGGCGAGCCAAGTTCGGAATCAGCCCCAGCATTTT,CASRSSGASQVRNQPQHF
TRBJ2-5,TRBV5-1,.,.,TGCGCCAGCACGCGGGACTTACAAGAGACCCAGTACTTC,CASTRDLQETQYF
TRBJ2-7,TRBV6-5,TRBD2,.,TGTGCCAGCAGTTACTCTAGCGGGAGCCCCTACGAGCAGTACTTC,CASSYSSGSPYEQYF
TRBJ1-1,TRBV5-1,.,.,TGCGCCAGCAGCCCCACTTACAGGGAGAACACTGAAGCTTTCTTT,CASSPTYRENTEAFF
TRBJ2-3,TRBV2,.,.,TGTGCCAGCAGCCTGGAACCAGTTCCTAGCACAGATACGCAGTATTTT,CASSLEPVPSTDTQYF
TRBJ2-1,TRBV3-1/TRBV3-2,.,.,TGTGCCAGCAGCCTCACTAAAATAGGGCGGGATGAGCAGTTCTTC,CASSLTKIGRDEQFF
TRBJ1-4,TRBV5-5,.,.,TGTGCCAGCAGCTACACCGGGACGGGGTTGTTCACTAATGAAAAACTGTTTTTT,CASSYTGTGLFTNEKLFF
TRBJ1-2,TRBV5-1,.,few,TGCGCCAGCAGCTCCACCCAGACAGGCGGGGTCTATGGCTACACCTTC,CASSSTQTGGVYGYTF
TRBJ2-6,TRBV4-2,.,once,TGTGCCAGCAGCCCCTCCGGGACGGGCTCTGGGGCCAACGTCCTGACTTTC,CASSPSGTGSGANVLTF
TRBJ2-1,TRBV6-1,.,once,TGTGCCAGCAGTGAAGAATGGGGCCTAGGGGATGAGCAGTTCTTC,CASSEEWGLGDEQFF
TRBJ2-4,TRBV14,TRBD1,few,TGTGCCAGCAGCCCCCCGGGGACAGTGGTTAACATTCAGTACTTC,CASSPPGTVVNIQYF
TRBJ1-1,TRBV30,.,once,TGTGCCTCCCCTGGGGGAAACACTGAAGCTTTCTTT,CASPGGNTEAFF
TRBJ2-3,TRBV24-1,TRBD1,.,TGTGCCACCAGTGTCGGACAGGGTCCGGTTACGCAGTATTTT,CATSVGQGPVTQYF
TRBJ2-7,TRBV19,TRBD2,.,TGTGCCAGTTCCGGGACTAGCGGGGGATCGGCCTACGAGCAGTACTTC,CASSGTSGGSAYEQYF
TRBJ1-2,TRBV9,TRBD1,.,TGTGCCAGCAGCCCCGGGACAGGGTATGGCTACACCTTC,CASSPGTGYGYTF
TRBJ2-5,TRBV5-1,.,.,TGCGCCAGCAGCTTCGGAGGTGAGACCCAGTACTTC,CASSFGGETQYF
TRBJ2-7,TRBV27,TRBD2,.,TGTGCCAGCAGTAGGACTAGCGGGACTTACTACGAGCAGTACTTC,CASSRTSGTYYEQYF
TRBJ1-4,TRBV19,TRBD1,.,TGTGCCAGTAGTATTGAATCAGGGGGAGGCGCAAAACTGTTTTTT,CASSIESGGGAKLFF
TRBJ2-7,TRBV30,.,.,TGTGCCTGGAGTGCCTCCTACGAGCAGTACTTC,CAWSASYEQYF
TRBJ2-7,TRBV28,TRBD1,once,TGTGCCAGCAGAAGACAGGGGGTCAACGAGCAGTACTTC,CASRRQGVNEQYF
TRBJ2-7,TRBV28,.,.,TGTGCCAGCAGTTCTCCAGGGGCGGGGAATGGCGAGCAGTACTTC,CASSSPGAGNGEQYF
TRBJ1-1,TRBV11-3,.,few,TGTGCCAGCAGCTTAGTCATGAACACTGAAGCTTTCTTT,CASSLVMNTEAFF
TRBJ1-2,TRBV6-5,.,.,TGTGCCAGCAGTAGGACGTTCCGGGACGGCTACACCTTC,CASSRTFRDGYTF
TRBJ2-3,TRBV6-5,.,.,TGTGCCAGCAACAGCGGGACAAGGGAGACAGATACGCAGTATTTT,CASNSGTRETDTQYF
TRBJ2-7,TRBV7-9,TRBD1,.,TGTGCCAGCAGCTTAGGATTCCAAACCGGGACAGGGGGCGGCTACGAGCAGTACTTC,CASSLGFQTGTGGGYEQYF
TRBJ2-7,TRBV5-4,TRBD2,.,TGTGCCAGCAGCTTGGTAGTTAGCGGGAGGGATCCGGGCGAGCAGTACTTC,CASSLVVSGRDPGEQYF
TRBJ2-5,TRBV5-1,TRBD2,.,TGCGCCAGCAGCTTAGGGACTAGCGGGGACAAAGAGACCCAGTACTTC,CASSLGTSGDKETQYF
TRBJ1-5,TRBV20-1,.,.,TGCAGTGCTCCAGGGAATCAGCCCCAGCATTTT,CSAPGNQPQHF